The rows below give T cell receptor beta chains drawn from one sample of a study of shared clonotypes between healthy human individuals. Generated by immunoSEQ multiplex PCR, the TCRdb table keeps only in-frame clones and is missing some. The sample lists some 2.1 million clones, 80% to 95% occurring once. The sample was naive CD8+ T cells from PBMCs. These TCRs come from a man aged 18 to 29 in good health. Some clones in this sample may be carry-over from other donors' samples. CDR3s include the opening cysteine and the closing phenylalanine or tryptophan. D genes are given only for firm matches. A clone size is listed for some rows: how often the clone was seen (once, few, many), or a class if it is expanded.

size,J,V,D,DNA,CDR3
-,TRBJ1-2,TRBV19,TRBD1,TGTGCCAGTAGTTGGCAGGGGGGGAAAGGCTACACCTTC,CASSWQGGKGYTF
once,TRBJ2-2,TRBV4-3,-,TGCGCCAGCAGCCAAGATTGGAGAGGGAGCTCCACCGGGGAGCTGTTTTTT,CASSQDWRGSSTGELFF
-,TRBJ1-5,TRBV28,-,TGTGCCAGCAGTTTATTGTTTACGGACAGCTATCAGCCCCAGCATTTT,CASSLLFTDSYQPQHF
-,TRBJ1-1,TRBV5-4,TRBD1,TGTGCCAGCAGCTTAAAACAGGGGGCTGTCACTGAAGCTTTCTTT,CASSLKQGAVTEAFF
once,TRBJ1-2,TRBV19,-,TGTGCCACCTCCGACCTGACTAACTATGGCTACACCTTC,CATSDLTNYGYTF
once,TRBJ2-7,TRBV15,TRBD2,TGTGCCACCAGCGGTACAGTCGGGGGGGAGCAGTACTTC,CATSGTVGGEQYF
-,TRBJ2-7,TRBV11-2,TRBD2,TGTGCCAGCAGCTTAGGGACTAGCGTTACCTACGAGCAGTACTTC,CASSLGTSVTYEQYF
-,TRBJ2-1,TRBV6-5,-,TGTGCCAGCAGTTACACGCAGGGAATGGAGCAGTTCTTC,CASSYTQGMEQFF
-,TRBJ2-1,TRBV27,-,TGTGCCAGCAGTTTACGCCGAACCCCACTCTACAATGAGCAGTTCTTC,CASSLRRTPLYNEQFF
-,TRBJ2-7,TRBV21-1,-,TGTGCCAGCAGCAAGATAGGGATCTCCTACGAGCAGTACTTC,CASSKIGISYEQYF
-,TRBJ2-4,TRBV27,TRBD2,TGTGCCAGCAGAGGACTAGCGGCGGTCAAAAACATTCAGTACTTC,CASRGLAAVKNIQYF
-,TRBJ1-2,TRBV9,-,TGTGCCAGCAGTGTATCCACCCCTAACTATGGCTACACCTTC,CASSVSTPNYGYTF
-,TRBJ2-7,TRBV29-1,-,TGCAGCGCCGTGGGGAGATACGAGCAGTACTTC,CSAVGRYEQYF
-,TRBJ2-1,TRBV6-5,-,TGTGCCAGCAGTTATGGGTCGAATGAGCAGTTCTTC,CASSYGSNEQFF
-,TRBJ1-2,TRBV28,-,TGTGCCAGCAGGCCGCCTAAAGCTCTCTATGGCTACACCTTC,CASRPPKALYGYTF
-,TRBJ2-5,TRBV29-1,-,TGCAGCGTTGACTATGTTATGCAGGATCTATTAGAGACCCAGTACTTC,CSVDYVMQDLLETQYF
once,TRBJ2-7,TRBV4-3,TRBD2,TGCGCCAGCAGCCAAGATGGGACTATTGCTCACGAGCAGTACTTC,CASSQDGTIAHEQYF
-,TRBJ1-3,TRBV11-2,-,TGTGCCAGCCTCCCCGGGAGGGGGAGCGGAAACACCATATATTTT,CASLPGRGSGNTIYF
-,TRBJ2-2,TRBV10-3,-,TGTGCCATCAGTGAGGACCCCGCCAGAAACACCGGGGAGCTGTTTTTT,CAISEDPARNTGELFF
once,TRBJ2-2,TRBV7-9,-,TGTGCCAGCAGCTTGGTCACCGGGGAGCTGTTTTTT,CASSLVTGELFF
-,TRBJ1-1,TRBV28,TRBD1,TGTGCCAGCAGTGCAATCTCCGGGACAGGGGTGGCTTTCTTT,CASSAISGTGVAFF
once,TRBJ2-7,TRBV5-5,TRBD2,TGTGCCAGCAGCTTGGGGCTAGCGGGAGTCCCCTACGAGCAGTACTTC,CASSLGLAGVPYEQYF
-,TRBJ2-7,TRBV9,-,TGTGCCAGCAGCGCTGGACGCGCCCCGGGGCACGAGCAGTACTTC,CASSAGRAPGHEQYF
-,TRBJ1-1,TRBV11-2,-,TGTGCCAGCTGCTTGGGTCCGAACACTGAAGCTTTCTTT,CASCLGPNTEAFF
-,TRBJ1-2,TRBV4-1,TRBD1,TGCGCCAGCAGCCGAGGACAGGGACAAAACTATGGCTACACCTTC,CASSRGQGQNYGYTF
-,TRBJ2-7,TRBV13,-,TGTGCCAGCAGCCACAGGGCATCCTACGAGCAGTACTTC,CASSHRASYEQYF